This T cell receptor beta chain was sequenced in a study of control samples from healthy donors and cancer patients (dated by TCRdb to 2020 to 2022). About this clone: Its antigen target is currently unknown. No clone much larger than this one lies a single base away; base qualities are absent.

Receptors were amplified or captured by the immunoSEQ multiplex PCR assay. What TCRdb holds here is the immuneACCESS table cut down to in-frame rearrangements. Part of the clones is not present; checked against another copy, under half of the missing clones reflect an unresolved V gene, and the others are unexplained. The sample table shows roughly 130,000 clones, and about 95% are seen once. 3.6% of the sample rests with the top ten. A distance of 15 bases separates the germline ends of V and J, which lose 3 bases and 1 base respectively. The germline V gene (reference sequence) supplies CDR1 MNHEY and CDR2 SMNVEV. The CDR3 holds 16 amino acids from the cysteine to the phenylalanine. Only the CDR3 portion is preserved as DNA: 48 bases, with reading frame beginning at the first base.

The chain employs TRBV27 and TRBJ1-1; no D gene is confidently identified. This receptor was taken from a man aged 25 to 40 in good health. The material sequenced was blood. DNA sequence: TGTGCCAGCAGTTTGATAGGAGGTTGGAAGAACACTGAAGCTTTCTTT. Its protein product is CASSLIGGWKNTEAFF.